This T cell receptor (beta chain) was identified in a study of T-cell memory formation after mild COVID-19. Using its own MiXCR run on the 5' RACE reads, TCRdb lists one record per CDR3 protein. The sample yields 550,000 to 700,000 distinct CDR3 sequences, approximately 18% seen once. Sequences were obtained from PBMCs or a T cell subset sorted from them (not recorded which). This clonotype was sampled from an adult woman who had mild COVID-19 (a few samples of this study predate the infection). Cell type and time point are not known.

The DNA for the CDR3 is TGTGCCAGCAACTACGACAGGAGGGGTGGCTACACCTTC. Translating gives CASNYDRRGGYTF. V and J are TRBV6-6 and TRBJ1-2, with D tentatively TRBD1 (6 bases). Germline-derived CDR1 and CDR2 are MNHNY and SVGAGI (reference sequence). This CDR3 region has 13 residues. V was clipped by 7 bases and J by 7 bases, with 16 bases between them.